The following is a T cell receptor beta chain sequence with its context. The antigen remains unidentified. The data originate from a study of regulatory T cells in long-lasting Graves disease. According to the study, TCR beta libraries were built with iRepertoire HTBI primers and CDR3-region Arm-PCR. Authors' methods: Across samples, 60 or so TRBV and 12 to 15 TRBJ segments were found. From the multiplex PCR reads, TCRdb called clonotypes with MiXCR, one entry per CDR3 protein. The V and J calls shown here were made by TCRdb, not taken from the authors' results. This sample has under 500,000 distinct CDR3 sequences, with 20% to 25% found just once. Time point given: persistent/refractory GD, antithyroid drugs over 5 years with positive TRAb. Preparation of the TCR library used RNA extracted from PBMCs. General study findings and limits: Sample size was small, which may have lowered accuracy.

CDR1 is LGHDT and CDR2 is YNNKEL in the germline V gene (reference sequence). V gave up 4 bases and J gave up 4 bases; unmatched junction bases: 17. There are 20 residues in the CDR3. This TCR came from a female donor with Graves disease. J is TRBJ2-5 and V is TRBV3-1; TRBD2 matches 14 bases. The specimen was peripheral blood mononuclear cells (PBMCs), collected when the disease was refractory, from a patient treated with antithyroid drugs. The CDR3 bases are TGTGCCAGCAGCCGAATCACCGGGACTAGCGGGAGTAGGGGCGGAGAGACCCAGTACTTC. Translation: CASSRITGTSGSRGGETQYF.